The clone carrying this T cell receptor beta chain was seen only once. These data come from a study of T cells after somatic rescue of genetic block. This table comes from immunoSEQ multiplex PCR, and its TCRdb copy is limited to in-frame clones, with some not included. The table records tens of thousands of clones, approximately 90% of them present only once. This receptor was taken from a woman aged 18 to 35. Sequenced sample: peripheral blood mononuclear cells (PBMCs).

The CDR3 DNA reads TGCGCCAGCAGCTTGCGGGAGGCAGCCTACAATGAGCAGTTCTTC. As protein: CASSLREAAYNEQFF. The rearrangement links TRBV5-1 to TRBJ2-1; 7 positions agree with TRBD2. V was clipped by 1 base and J by 2 bases; unmatched bases: 3. The CDR3 totals 15 residues. Germline V CDR1 and CDR2: SGHRS, YFSETQ. The full variable domain, with the rest looked up from reference TRBV5-1 and TRBJ2-1, is KAGVTQTPRYLIKTRGQQVTLSCSPISGHRSVSWYQQTPGQGLQFLFEYFSETQRNKGNFPGRFSGRQFSNSRSEMNVSTLELGDSALYLCASSLREAAYNEQFFGPGTRLTVL.